This T cell receptor (beta chain) was sequenced during a study of human T cells and chemical hapten exposure. About the research overall: Patients received weekly diphenylcyclopropenone doses to the scalp throughout the approximately 25-week study. Study-wide findings and caveats: TCRs above 1 in 1000 frequency did not change with DPC sensitization.

This clonotype appeared many times. Its antigen remains unidentified. Time point: pre-sensitization, week 0. Documented treatment: therapeutic diphenylcyclopropenone sensitization with weekly scalp DPC. Trimming removed 9 bases from V and 6 bases from J; junction bases left unmatched: 12. Germline values: CDR1 KGHDR, CDR2 SFDVKD. There are 16 residues in the CDR3. Unique molecular identifiers were linked by the library to individual cDNA molecules. TCRdb used MiXCR to reprocess the RACE reads, holding one entry per CDR3 protein. The sample shows over 300,000 distinct CDR3 sequences, less than 6.5% of them seen only once.

The clonotype comes from a woman aged 50 to 65 with alopecia areata. Some clones in this sample may be carry-over from other donors' samples. The rearrangement joins TRBV24-1 to TRBJ2-3, with 12 bases matching TRBD2. The starting material was whole blood, obtained in connection with sensitization to the hapten diphenylcyclopropenone (DPC). In DNA, the CDR3 is TGTGCCACCTCGAAGACTAGCGGGGGACTCACCGATACGCAGTATTTT. It is translated as CATSKTSGGLTDTQYF.